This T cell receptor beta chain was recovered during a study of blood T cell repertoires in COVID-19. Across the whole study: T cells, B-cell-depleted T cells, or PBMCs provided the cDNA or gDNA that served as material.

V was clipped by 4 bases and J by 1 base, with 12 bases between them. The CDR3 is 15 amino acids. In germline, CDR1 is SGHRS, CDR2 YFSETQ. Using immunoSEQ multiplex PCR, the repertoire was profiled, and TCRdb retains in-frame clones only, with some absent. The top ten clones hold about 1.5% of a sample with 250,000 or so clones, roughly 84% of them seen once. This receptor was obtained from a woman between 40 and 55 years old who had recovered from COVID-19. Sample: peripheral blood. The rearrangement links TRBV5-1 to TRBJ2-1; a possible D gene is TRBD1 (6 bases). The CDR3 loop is CASSRGGLSYNEQFF. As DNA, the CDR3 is TGCGCCAGCAGCCGAGGGGGATTATCCTACAATGAGCAGTTCTTC.